This TCR beta chain was recovered during a study of blood T cell repertoires in COVID-19. Whole-study context: T cells, B-cell-depleted T cells, or PBMCs supplied cDNA or gDNA.

The assay was immunoSEQ multiplex PCR, and TCRdb's table has in-frame clones only and misses some. The data show about 270,000 clones, about 89% seen once. CDR1 is DFQATT, CDR2 SNEGSKA, per germline (reference sequence). The CDR3 is 13 residues long. The V segment lost 3 bases and the J segment 3 bases; nucleotides outside the gene matches: 3. The chain employs TRBV20-1 and TRBJ1-1; 8 bases align to TRBD1. The sample taken for sequencing was peripheral blood. The receptor's source is a man aged 40-50 years who had recovered from COVID-19. In DNA form, the CDR3 reads TGCAGTGCTAGTGGACAGGGCTACACTGAAGCTTTCTTT. As protein: CSASGQGYTEAFF.